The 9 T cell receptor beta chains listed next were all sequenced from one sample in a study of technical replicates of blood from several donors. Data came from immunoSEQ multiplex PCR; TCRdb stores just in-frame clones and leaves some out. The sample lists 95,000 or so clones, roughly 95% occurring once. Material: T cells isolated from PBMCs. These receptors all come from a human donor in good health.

CDR3 nucleotide sequence: TGTGCCAGCAGCTTAAGGGGACTAGCGAACAAAGAGACCCAGTACTTC. Translated, it gives CASSLRGLANKETQYF. The V gene is TRBV13, the J gene TRBJ2-5; 10 nucleotides line up with TRBD2. Germline CDR1 PRHDT, CDR2 FYEKMQ (reference sequence). The length of the CDR3 is 16 residues. V dropped 2 bases and J dropped 3; count of bases not matched to a gene: 6.

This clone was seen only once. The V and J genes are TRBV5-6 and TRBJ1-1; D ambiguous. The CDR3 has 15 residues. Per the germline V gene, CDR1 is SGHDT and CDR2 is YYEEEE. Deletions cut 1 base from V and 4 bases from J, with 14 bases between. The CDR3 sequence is CASSLLPLRGTEAFF. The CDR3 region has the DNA TGTGCCAGCAGCTTGTTACCGTTACGGGGCACTGAAGCTTTCTTT.

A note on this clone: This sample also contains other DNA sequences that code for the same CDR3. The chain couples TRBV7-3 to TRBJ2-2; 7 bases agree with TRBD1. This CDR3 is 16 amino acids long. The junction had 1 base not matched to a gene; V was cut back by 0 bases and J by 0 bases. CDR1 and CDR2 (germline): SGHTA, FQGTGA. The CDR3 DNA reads TGTGCCAGCAGCTTAACGGGACAGACGAACACCGGGGAGCTGTTTTTT. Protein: CASSLTGQTNTGELFF.

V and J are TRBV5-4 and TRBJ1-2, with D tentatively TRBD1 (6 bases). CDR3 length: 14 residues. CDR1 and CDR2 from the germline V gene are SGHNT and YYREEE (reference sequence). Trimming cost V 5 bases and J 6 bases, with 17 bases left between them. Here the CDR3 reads CASRPPGAKNGYTF. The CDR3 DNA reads TGTGCCAGCAGACCCCCAGGGGCGAAGAATGGCTACACCTTC.

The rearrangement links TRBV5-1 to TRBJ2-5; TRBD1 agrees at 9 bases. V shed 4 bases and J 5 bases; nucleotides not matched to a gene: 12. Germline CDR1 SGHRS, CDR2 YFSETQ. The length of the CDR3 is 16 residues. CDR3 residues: CASSDFTTGGRETQYF. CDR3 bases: TGCGCCAGCAGCGACTTCACGACAGGGGGTCGGGAGACCCAGTACTTC.

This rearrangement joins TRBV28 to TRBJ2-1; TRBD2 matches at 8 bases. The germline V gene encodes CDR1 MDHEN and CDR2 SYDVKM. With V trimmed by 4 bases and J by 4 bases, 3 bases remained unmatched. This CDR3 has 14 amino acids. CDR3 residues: CASSSGTSYNEQFF. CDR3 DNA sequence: TGTGCCAGCAGTTCCGGGACTAGTTACAATGAGCAGTTCTTC.

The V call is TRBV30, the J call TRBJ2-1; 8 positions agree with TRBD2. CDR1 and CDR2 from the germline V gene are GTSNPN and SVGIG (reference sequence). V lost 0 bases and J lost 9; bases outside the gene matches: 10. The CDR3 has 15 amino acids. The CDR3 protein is CAWSVLQRETLEQFF. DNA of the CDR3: TGTGCCTGGAGTGTACTTCAGCGGGAGACCCTTGAGCAGTTCTTC.

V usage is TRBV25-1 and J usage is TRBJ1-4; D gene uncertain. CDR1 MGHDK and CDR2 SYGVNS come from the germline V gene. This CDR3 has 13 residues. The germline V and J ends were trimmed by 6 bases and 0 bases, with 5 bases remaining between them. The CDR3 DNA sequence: TGTGCCAGCAGGTATTCAACTAATGAAAAACTGTTTTTT. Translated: CASRYSTNEKLFF. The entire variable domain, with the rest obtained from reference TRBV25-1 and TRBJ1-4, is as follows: EADIYQTPRYLVIGTGKKITLECSQTMGHDKMYWYQQDPGMELHLIHYSYGVNSTEKGDLSSESTVSRIRTEHFPLTLESARPSHTSQYLCASRYSTNEKLFFGSGTQLSVL.

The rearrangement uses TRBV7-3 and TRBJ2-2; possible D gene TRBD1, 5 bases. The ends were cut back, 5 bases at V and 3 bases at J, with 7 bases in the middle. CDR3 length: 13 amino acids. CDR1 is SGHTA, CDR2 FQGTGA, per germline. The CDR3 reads CASSQQDTGELFF. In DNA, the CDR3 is TGTGCCAGCAGCCAACAGGACACCGGGGAGCTGTTTTTT.